Given below is one T cell receptor (beta chain) in context. An end of the junction differs from the germline gene, which may be a read error. Blood draws occurred at baseline, cycle 4 day 1, and cycle 7 day 1. The data stem from a study of OX40 agonist ivuxolimab in advanced cancers. Sequenced by immunoSEQ multiplex PCR; TCRdb stores in-frame clones only, minus some. The sample yields about 46,000 clones, over 75% seen once. Germline V lookup: CDR1 SSHAT, CDR2 FNYEAQ (reference sequence). The CDR3 length is 14 residues. This rearrangement joins TRBV7-7 to TRBJ2-3, with D hard to call. The sequence was collected from an adult with an advanced solid tumor such as melanoma, head and neck, liver or kidney cancer. The sequences come from CD4+ or CD8+ T cells sorted from blood, collected in a trial of the OX40 agonist ivuxolimab. The CDR3 coding sequence is TGTGCTAGCAGCCCCCCTACGCACACAGATACGCAGTATTTT. It codes for CASSPPTHTDTQYF.